This TCR beta chain was profiled in a study of OX40 agonist ivuxolimab in advanced cancers. The study, taken as a whole, reports: Clonal expansion from baseline to week 6 occurred in both CD4+ and CD8+ T cells.

Anyone with autoimmune disease history or systemic immunosuppression was excluded. Turning to this clone: Its antigen is still unknown.

Germline CDR1 reads LNHNV; CDR2 reads YYDKDF (reference sequence). There are 14 residues in the CDR3. V lost 0 bases and J lost 2, with 8 bases in between. TCRdb's copy holds only in-frame clones and misses some; the assay was immunoSEQ multiplex PCR. The table includes more than 55,000 clones, over 75% detected once. The clonotype originates from an adult with an advanced solid tumor such as melanoma, head and neck, liver or kidney cancer. Specimen: CD4+ or CD8+ T cells sorted from blood, collected in a trial of the OX40 agonist ivuxolimab. This chain uses TRBV15 with TRBJ2-7; perhaps TRBD2 as D (6 bases). The CDR3 reads CATSRDSGPYEQYF. In DNA form, the CDR3 reads TGTGCCACCAGCAGAGACAGCGGGCCCTACGAGCAGTACTTC.